These 24 T cell receptor beta chains came from one sample sequenced in a study of CD8+CD57+ T cells in acquired aplastic anemia. Patients picked for sequencing had shown CD8+CD57+ cell expansion detected by flow cytometry. It was genomic DNA that served as the template for profiling TCR beta VDJ and CDR3. TCRdb independently ran MiXCR on the reads; one entry per CDR3 protein. Among some 200,000 distinct CDR3 sequences listed, more than 55% were seen once. The sample was sorted CD4+, CD8+, or CD8+CD57+ T cells (not recorded which) from PBMCs. These TCRs come from a human donor with aplastic anemia.

The CDR3 protein is CATSDLKTAPEETQYF. The CDR3 nucleotides read TGTGCCACCAGTGATTTGAAAACGGCCCCTGAGGAGACCCAGTACTTC. The V gene is TRBV24-1, the J gene TRBJ2-5; D unclear. This CDR3 spans 16 amino acids. Germline V CDR1 and CDR2: KGHDR, SFDVKD. Trimming cost V 0 bases and J 5 bases, with 15 bases left between them.

The V gene is TRBV7-4, the J gene TRBJ2-5; 9 positions match TRBD1. The germline V gene has CDR1 SGHVT and CDR2 SQSDAQ. The CDR3 spans 13 residues. V lost 5 bases to trimming and J lost 5 bases; unmatched junction nucleotides: 3. CDR3 DNA: TGTGCCAGCAGCCGACAGGGGGGGGAGACCCAGTACTTC. Translated, it gives CASSRQGGETQYF.

The chain is built from TRBV12-3 or TRBV12-4 and TRBJ1-1; 8 bases are shared with TRBD1. V gave up 1 base and J gave up 4 bases; unmatched junction bases: 2. This CDR3 comprises 14 residues. Written as DNA, the CDR3 is TGTGCCAGCAGTTTAGGGACAGGGTTCACTGAAGCTTTCTTT. This gives the protein CASSLGTGFTEAFF.

The chain uses TRBV7-9 and TRBJ2-7, with 8 bases identical to TRBD1. Per the germline V gene, CDR1 is SEHNR and CDR2 is FQNEAQ (reference sequence). The CDR3 extends over 14 amino acids. The V and J ends lost 4 bases and 7 bases, in that order; junction bases with no gene match: 9. This chain's CDR3 is CASSSVPGQAEQYF. The CDR3 DNA reads TGTGCCAGCAGCTCCGTCCCGGGACAGGCTGAGCAGTACTTC.

The V call is TRBV10-3, the J call TRBJ1-2, with D unclear. V lost 2 bases, J lost 4 bases, and 23 bases lay in between. Per germline, CDR1 ENHRY and CDR2 SYGVKD. The CDR3 length is 18 residues. CDR3 DNA sequence: TGTGCCATCAGTGAGCCCGGTGAAGGTTCTACGCGGGGCTATGGCTACACCTTC. It is translated as CAISEPGEGSTRGYGYTF.

The table lists this clonotype with a few counts. This sequence may be a read error, since a much larger clone differs from it by one base. The chain has TRBV12-3 or TRBV12-4 and TRBJ2-7, with D possibly being TRBD2 (5 bases). This CDR3 has 13 amino acids. Trimming took 5 bases from V and 4 from J, leaving 12 bases between them. The DNA for the CDR3 is TGTGCCAGCAGTCTCGGGATAAATTACGAGCAGTACTTC. This translates into CASSLGINYEQYF.

This clonotype was seen more than once but under ten times. The chain has TRBV15 and TRBJ1-2, with D maybe TRBD1 (5 bases). Trimming left V 3 bases short and J 4 bases short, with 21 bases between. The CDR3 loop spans 17 amino acids. Per germline, CDR1 LNHNV and CDR2 YYDKDF (reference sequence). CDR3 protein: CATSSPNYPRGSYGYTF. The CDR3 DNA is TGTGCCACCAGCAGTCCCAATTATCCCCGGGGGAGCTATGGCTACACCTTC.

Concerning this clonotype: One end of the junction fails to match germline, which may point to a read error. This chain connects TRBV7-8 to TRBJ2-1; 7 bases map to TRBD1. This CDR3 has 15 residues. Per germline, CDR1 SGHVS and CDR2 FQNEAQ. CDR3 bases: TGTGCCAGCAGCTTAGGGGACAGAACCTACAATGAGCAGTGCTTC. This translates into CASSLGDRTYNEQCF.

The J gene is TRBJ2-2, the V gene TRBV7-9, with a weak D call TRBD2 (6 bases). The CDR3 loop spans 17 amino acids. Germline V gene data show CDR1 as SEHNR and CDR2 as FQNEAQ (reference sequence). The ends were cut back, 1 base at V and 0 bases at J, with 12 bases in the middle. CDR3 nucleotides: TGTGCCAGCAGCTTAGGGAGGGCTCCCGCGAACACCGGGGAGCTGTTTTTT. Its translation: CASSLGRAPANTGELFF.

The rearrangement uses TRBV10-3 and TRBJ2-5; D is uncertain. The J call may be incorrect, as the DNA end agrees better with TRBJ2-7. CDR3 length: 13 amino acids. Germline CDR1 is ENHRY and CDR2 is SYGVKD. The chain's CDR3 is CAISESPSYEQYF. DNA of the CDR3: TGTGCCATCAGTGAAAGTCCCTCCTACGAGCAGTACTTC.

This clonotype was seen only a few times. This CDR3 reads CASSLAGRSTQYF. In nucleotides, the CDR3 is TGCGCCAGCAGCTTGGCCGGCAGGAGTACGCAGTATTTT. The chain is built from TRBV5-1 and TRBJ2-3; D is uncertain. Trimming removed 0 bases at V and 8 bases at J, with 10 bases between. This CDR3 region has 13 residues. Germline V lookup: CDR1 SGHRS, CDR2 YFSETQ. Using reference TRBV5-1 and TRBJ2-3 for the parts outside the CDR3, the full variable domain is KAGVTQTPRYLIKTRGQQVTLSCSPISGHRSVSWYQQTPGQGLQFLFEYFSETQRNKGNFPGRFSGRQFSNSRSEMNVSTLELGDSALYLCASSLAGRSTQYFGPGTRLTVL.

This clonotype has more than one count but fewer than ten. The chain combines TRBV6-2 or TRBV6-3 with TRBJ2-2; 9 bases map to TRBD1. V shed 4 bases and J 7 bases; nucleotides not matched to a gene: 7. The CDR3 length is 15 residues. CDR1 and CDR2 from the germline V gene are MNHEY and SVGEGT. The CDR3 sequence: CASSFTGTGIGELFF. The DNA for the CDR3 is TGTGCCAGCAGTTTTACCGGGACAGGGATCGGGGAGCTGTTTTTT.

This clonotype was seen a handful of times. The CDR3 spells CASSPPGTGENSPLHF. CDR3 coding DNA: TGTGCCAGCAGCCCGCCAGGGACAGGGGAAAATTCACCCCTCCACTTT. The genes are TRBV7-9 and TRBJ1-6, with 10 nucleotides matching TRBD1. V lost 5 bases and J lost 7; bases outside the gene matches: 8. Germline V gene data show CDR1 as SEHNR and CDR2 as FQNEAQ (reference sequence). The CDR3 is 16 residues long.

J is TRBJ2-3 and V is TRBV10-3; 8 bases line up with TRBD2. With 5 bases clipped from V and 6 bases from J, the junction kept 7 bases outside the gene matches. The CDR3 extends over 14 amino acids. The germline V gene encodes CDR1 ENHRY and CDR2 SYGVKD. The CDR3 nucleotides read TGTGCCATCAGTCCGGGGGGGCCTCGCGATACGCAGTATTTT. This encodes CAISPGGPRDTQYF.

The V call is TRBV20-1, the J call TRBJ1-6; D gene uncertain. Trimming cost V 0 bases and J 7 bases, with 16 bases left between them. Germline values: CDR1 DFQATT, CDR2 SNEGSKA (reference sequence). This CDR3 has 16 amino acids. CDR3 protein: CSARDLRSKGNSPLHF. DNA of the CDR3: TGCAGTGCTAGAGATCTGCGTTCAAAGGGAAATTCACCCCTCCACTTT.

Concerning this clonotype itself: This CDR3 fails to terminate in the conserved phenylalanine or tryptophan, so it likely reflects a read error. The chain couples TRBV20-1 to TRBJ2-5; D is unresolved. The CDR3 runs 12 residues. Germline V gene lookup returns CDR1 DFQATT and CDR2 SNEGSKA (reference sequence). V lost 4 bases, J lost 4 bases, and 10 bases lay in between. The CDR3 DNA reads TGCAGTGCTACAAAGCAGGCAGAGACCCAGTACCTC. Its translation is CSATKQAETQYL.

This clonotype was detected only once. CDR3 sequence reads: CSASLGVGNQPQHF. In DNA, the CDR3 is TGCAGTGCTAGCCTCGGGGTGGGAAATCAGCCCCAGCATTTT. This rearrangement joins TRBV20-1 to TRBJ1-5; the D is unclear. The CDR3 is 14 residues long. The germline gives CDR1 DFQATT, CDR2 SNEGSKA (reference sequence). With 3 bases removed from V and 4 bases from J, the gap between germline ends came to 13 bases.

The V gene is TRBV10-3, the J gene TRBJ2-1, with D perhaps matching TRBD2 (5 bases). Germline V gene data show CDR1 as ENHRY and CDR2 as SYGVKD. The CDR3 has 18 residues. The V gene lost 0 bases and the J gene lost 4 bases, with 19 bases spanning the gap. CDR3 sequence: CAISESNGLAFGYNEQFF. Here the CDR3 DNA reads TGTGCCATCAGTGAGTCTAACGGACTCGCCTTTGGGTACAATGAGCAGTTCTTC.

The J gene is TRBJ2-7, the V gene TRBV19; 10 bases are shared with TRBD1. The junction had 7 bases not matched to a gene; V was cut back by 3 bases and J by 5 bases. Germline CDR1 and CDR2: LNHDA and SQIVND (reference sequence). The CDR3 spans 15 residues. The CDR3 is CASSIGTGEWDEQYF. The CDR3 DNA reads as TGTGCCAGTAGTATTGGGACAGGGGAGTGGGACGAGCAGTACTTC.

The chain joins TRBV5-6 to TRBJ1-2; D is perhaps TRBD1 (5 bases). CDR3 length equals 13 residues. In germline, CDR1 is SGHDT, CDR2 YYEEEE. With 3 bases removed from V and 7 bases from J, the gap between germline ends came to 13 bases. CDR3 in amino acids: CASSSAGSGGYTF. The DNA of the CDR3 is TGTGCCAGCAGCTCCGCAGGGTCCGGTGGCTACACCTTC.

This clonotype was observed at least ten times. V and J are TRBV7-9 and TRBJ2-7; the match to TRBD1 covers 7 bases. V shed 5 bases, J shed 2 bases, and the junction held 12 bases outside the gene matches. Germline V CDR1 and CDR2: SEHNR, FQNEAQ (reference sequence). CDR3 length equals 16 residues. CDR3 region: CASSPLDGTATYEQYF. CDR3 DNA sequence: TGTGCCAGCAGCCCACTAGACGGGACAGCCACCTACGAGCAGTACTTC.

The chain has TRBV5-1 and TRBJ2-7; D is ambiguous. Germline V gives CDR1 SGHRS, CDR2 YFSETQ. V dropped 3 bases and J dropped 2 bases, with 12 bases sitting between them. The CDR3 length is 14 residues. CDR3 protein: CASSSKGGTYEQYF. CDR3 bases: TGCGCCAGCAGCTCGAAGGGCGGAACCTACGAGCAGTACTTC.

V is TRBV2 and J is TRBJ1-2, with D possibly being TRBD1 (5 bases). The CDR3 runs 14 residues. The germline CDR1 and CDR2 sequences are SNHLY and FYNNEI. V shed 0 bases and J shed 4 bases, with 9 bases lying between them. The CDR3 region is CASSEAGTTYGYTF. The CDR3 nucleotides are TGTGCCAGCAGTGAAGCTGGGACTACCTATGGCTACACCTTC.

With respect to this clonotype: A much larger clone differs from this one at a single base, so this may be a read error. V usage is TRBV5-4 and J usage is TRBJ2-3; the D call may be TRBD1 or TRBD2 (7 bases each). The CDR3 consists of 16 residues. The V end lost 2 bases, the J end lost 6 bases, and 19 bases lay between the germline ends. Looked up from germline, CDR1 is SGHNT and CDR2 is YYREEE (reference sequence). CDR3 coding DNA: TGTGCCAGCAGCTTCACGGCAGGGGGGGCCCTTGATACGCAGTATTTT. It is translated as CASSFTAGGALDTQYF.